This T cell receptor (beta chain) was captured by sequencing in a study of blood T cell repertoires in COVID-19 (dated by TCRdb to about 2020). For the study in its entirety: The collaborator samples originated in the United States, Italy and Spain and spanned the acute and convalescent phases of COVID-19. The material from the prospective study consisted of cDNA or gDNA derived from T cells, B-cell-depleted T cells, or PBMCs. Subjects who had been exposed to COVID-19, were actively infected with it, or had recovered from it provided the deeply sampled blood TCRbeta repertoires that made up the dataset. The repertoires were released in a freely available public database meant as a resource for research on the immune response to SARS-CoV-2. The samples were drawn from the first 160 participants of the ongoing ImmuneRACE study and from over 950 subjects provided by 6 global collaborators. Sample metadata almost always included a de-identified subject ID, COVID-19 status, age in years and sex. Where available, HLA class I and class II types were obtained from metadata supplied by the sample provider rather than from assay-based typing.

Note on this clone: Its antigen has not been determined. One base away there is no much larger clone; base qualities are not given.

Overall study outcomes, separate from this receptor: The amount of clinical and demographic metadata varied by source and participant and was provided uncurated.

CDR1 and CDR2 (GTSNPN, SVGIG) derive from the germline V gene (reference sequence). Measured from the cysteine to the phenylalanine, the CDR3 is 14 residues long. Only the CDR3 DNA is retained, 42 bases long and in frame from the first base. V is cut by 7 bases and J by 5 bases, and the space between the germline ends is 18 bases. Samples from volunteer blood donors who had recovered from COVID-19 were contributed by a second Seattle source. Whole blood was collected in K2EDTA tubes by collaborating institutions according to the institutions' own protocols. For TCRbeta analysis, collaborator samples were shipped as frozen whole blood, as isolated PBMCs, or as DNA extracted from either sample type. TCRbeta CDR3 regions were amplified from genomic DNA by means of the immunoSEQ Assay, a bias-controlled multiplex PCR. The source study handled its data this way. The number of nucleated cells in each sample was estimated from the amplification of reference gene primers within the assay. To quantify the absolute abundance of each unique TCRbeta CDR3 rearrangement, sequence reads were collapsed and filtered. For each sample, productive Simpson clonality was calculated as the square root of Simpson's diversity index over productive rearrangements. What TCRdb holds here is the immuneACCESS table cut down to in-frame rearrangements. Part of the clones is not present; checked against another copy, under half of the missing clones reflect an unresolved V gene, and the others are unexplained. V and J calls and clone size are given by that table; D and trimming were obtained from the DNA. This sample gives a few hundred thousand clones in total; 80% to 90% of them show up just once. The ten largest make up around 1.5% of the sample.

The material sequenced was peripheral blood. The chain employs TRBV30 and TRBJ1-5; the D gene cannot be named for sure. The clonotype was recovered from a woman in her forties who had recovered from COVID-19. DNA sequence: TGTGCCTTTAATAGAGGGTCGCTCGATCAGCCCCAGCATTTT. The encoded protein is CAFNRGSLDQPQHF. With the rest looked up from the reference TRBV30 and TRBJ1-5 genes rather than sequenced, the full variable domain is SQTIHQWPATLVQPVGSPLSLECTVEGTSNPNLYWYRQAAGRGLQLLFYSVGIGQISSEVPQNLSASRPQDRQFILSSKKLLLSDSGFYLCAFNRGSLDQPQHFGDGTRLSIL.